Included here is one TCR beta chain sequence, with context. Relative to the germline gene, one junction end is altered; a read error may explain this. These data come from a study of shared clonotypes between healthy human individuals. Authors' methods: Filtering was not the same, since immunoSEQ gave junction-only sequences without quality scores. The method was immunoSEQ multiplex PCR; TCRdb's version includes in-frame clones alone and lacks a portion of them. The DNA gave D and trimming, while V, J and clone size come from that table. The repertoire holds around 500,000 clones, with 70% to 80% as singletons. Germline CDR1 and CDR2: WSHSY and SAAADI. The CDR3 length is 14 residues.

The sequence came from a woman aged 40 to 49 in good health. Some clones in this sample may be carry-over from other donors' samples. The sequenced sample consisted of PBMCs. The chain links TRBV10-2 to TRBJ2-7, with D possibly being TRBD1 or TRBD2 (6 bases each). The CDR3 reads CASSYSQGTYEQYF. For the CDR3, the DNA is TGTGCCAGCAGTTACTCGCAGGGGACTTACGAGCAGTACTTC.